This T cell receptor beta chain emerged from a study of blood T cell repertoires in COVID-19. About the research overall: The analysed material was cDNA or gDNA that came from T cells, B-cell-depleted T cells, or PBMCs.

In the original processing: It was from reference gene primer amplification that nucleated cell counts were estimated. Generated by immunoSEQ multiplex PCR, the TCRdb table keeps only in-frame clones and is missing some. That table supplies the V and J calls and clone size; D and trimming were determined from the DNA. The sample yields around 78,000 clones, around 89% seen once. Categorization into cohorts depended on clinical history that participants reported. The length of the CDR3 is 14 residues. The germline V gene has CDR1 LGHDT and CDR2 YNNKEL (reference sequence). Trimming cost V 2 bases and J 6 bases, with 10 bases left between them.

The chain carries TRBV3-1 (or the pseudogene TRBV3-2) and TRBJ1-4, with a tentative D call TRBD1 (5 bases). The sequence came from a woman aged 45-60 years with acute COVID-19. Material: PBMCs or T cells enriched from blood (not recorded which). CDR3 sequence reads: CASSQHQGDEKLFF. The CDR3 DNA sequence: TGTGCCAGCAGCCAACATCAGGGTGATGAAAAACTGTTTTTT.